The 8 T cell receptor beta chains below were found in one sample sequenced in a study of cytomegalovirus exposure and HLA in healthy donors. The primer mix had 60 Vbeta and 13 Jbeta primers. Repertoires were generated with immunoSEQ multiplex PCR, while TCRdb's copy carries only in-frame clones and drops some. This sample has about 82,000 clones, with roughly 79% found just once. Sequencing was done on a sample of PBMCs. The receptors originated from a male donor in good health and CMV-seropositive.

This clone was seen a single time. The chain employs TRBV7-9 and TRBJ2-1; D gene unclear. This CDR3 spans 14 amino acids. CDR1 is SEHNR and CDR2 is FQNEAQ in the germline V gene (reference sequence). V lost 2 bases and J lost 4, with 9 bases in between. The CDR3 coding sequence is TGTGCCAGCAGCTTAATAACAGCTTACAATGAGCAGTTCTTC. Translating it yields CASSLITAYNEQFF.

The chain combines TRBV6-5 with TRBJ2-7; TRBD1 aligns across 9 bases. The CDR3 is 14 residues long. The germline V gene has CDR1 MNHEY and CDR2 SVGAGI. Trimming cost V 4 bases and J 9 bases; bases outside gene matches: 10. The CDR3 loop reads CASSSPGQGFVQYF. The CDR3 nucleotides read TGTGCCAGCAGTTCCCCGGGACAGGGATTTGTGCAGTACTTC.

The gene calls are TRBV29-1 and TRBJ2-5; a possible D gene is TRBD2 (6 bases). The germline V gene has CDR1 SQVTM and CDR2 ANQGSEA. This CDR3 comprises 12 residues. This chain's CDR3 is CLCRGDGGTQYF. CDR3 coding DNA: TGCCTTTGTCGCGGGGATGGCGGGACCCAGTACTTC.

The rearrangement uses TRBV6-5 and TRBJ2-1; 7 bases map to TRBD1. Trimming cost V 6 bases and J 9 bases; bases outside gene matches: 14. Germline-derived CDR1 and CDR2 are MNHEY and SVGAGI. CDR3 length: 15 residues. CDR3: CASSLGPGGVREQFF. The CDR3 nucleotides read TGTGCCAGCAGCTTAGGCCCAGGGGGAGTTCGTGAGCAGTTCTTC.

The chain carries TRBV5-1 and TRBJ2-1; 11 nucleotides line up with TRBD2. The J segment lost 5 bases and the V segment lost 4 bases, leaving 5 bases of the junction unmatched. The CDR3 is 15 residues long. Germline V gives CDR1 SGHRS, CDR2 YFSETQ. The CDR3 region is CASSQTSGDNNEQFF. The CDR3, as DNA: TGCGCCAGCAGCCAGACTAGCGGGGACAACAATGAGCAGTTCTTC.

This chain uses TRBV28 with TRBJ1-1, with D maybe TRBD1 (6 bases). CDR3 size: 15 residues. Between the trimmed V and J ends, which lost 7 bases and 4 bases, there was a span of 19 bases. CDR1 is MDHEN, CDR2 SYDVKM, per germline. The CDR3 DNA sequence: TGTGCCAGCACCTTACAGGGTTCGGGAAGCACTGAAGCTTTCTTT. Translated, it gives CASTLQGSGSTEAFF.

V and J are TRBV28 and TRBJ1-1; no firm D call. V dropped 3 bases and J dropped 7 bases, with 12 bases sitting between them. Germline CDR1 is MDHEN and CDR2 is SYDVKM. The CDR3 length is 13 residues. CDR3 DNA sequence: TGTGCCAGCAGTTTGGTCGGCAGGTTTGAAGCTTTCTTT. This translates into CASSLVGRFEAFF.

This clone was seen a few times. This chain joins TRBV28 and TRBJ1-1; no clear D gene. The CDR3 totals 12 residues. The V gene's germline CDR1 is MDHEN and CDR2 SYDVKM. The V and J ends lost 4 bases and 10 bases respectively, with 13 bases between them. CDR3 in DNA: TGTGCCAGCAGTTCCCTCGGATCGGGAGCTTTCTTT. Protein sequence: CASSSLGSGAFF.